The next 30 T cell receptor beta chains were all read from a single sample in a study of T-cell reconstitution after alpha-beta-depleted transplantation in children. As it was prepared, the TCRbeta library received unique molecular identifiers. Via MiXCR, TCRdb re-called the PCR reads, giving one row per CDR3 protein. The data contain approximately 290,000 distinct CDR3 sequences, roughly 11% of them singletons. The source was peripheral blood, collected 180 days after TCRalphabeta/CD19-depleted stem cell transplant. The source of these receptors is a male patient between 2 and 10 years old who had a stem cell transplant for chronic granulomatous disease, so the T cells may come from the graft donor.

In this sample, this clonotype turned up many times. V gene TRBV7-3 combines with J gene TRBJ2-1; D is perhaps TRBD2 (6 bases). V was cut by 3 bases and J by 0 bases, with 12 bases left in between. The CDR3 contains 16 residues. Germline V gives CDR1 SGHTA, CDR2 FQGTGA. CDR3 in amino acids: CASSFMPSVSYNEQFF. The CDR3 DNA reads as TGTGCCAGCAGCTTCATGCCTAGCGTCTCCTACAATGAGCAGTTCTTC. Variable domain in full (rest from reference TRBV7-3 and TRBJ2-1): GAGVSQTPSNKVTEKGKYVELRCDPISGHTALYWYRQSLGQGPEFLIYFQGTGAADDSGLPNDRFFAVRPEGSVSTLKIQRTERGDSAVYLCASSFMPSVSYNEQFFGPGTRLTVL.

This clonotype was observed many times. This chain joins TRBV20-1 and TRBJ2-7, with a weak D call TRBD2 (5 bases). CDR1 and CDR2 (germline): DFQATT, SNEGSKA (reference sequence). The CDR3 runs to 14 residues. V lost 3 bases and J lost 2, with 14 bases in between. The CDR3: CSASIGVNPYEQYF. DNA for the CDR3: TGCAGTGCTAGTATCGGGGTAAACCCCTACGAGCAGTACTTC.

This clonotype was observed many times. This chain uses TRBV9 with TRBJ1-5, with a possible D match to TRBD1 (5 bases). This CDR3 region has 14 residues. Germline V gene data show CDR1 as SGDLS and CDR2 as YYNGEE. With 0 bases removed from V and 7 bases from J, the gap between germline ends came to 11 bases. CDR3 nucleotide sequence: TGTGCCAGCAGCGTAGGGGCGGAGGGGCAGCCCCAGCATTTT. Translating gives CASSVGAEGQPQHF.

With regard to this clonotype: Given a much more abundant clone one base away, this may be a read error. The V gene is TRBV7-2, the J gene TRBJ2-5, with a tentative D call TRBD1 (6 bases). Germline lookup yields CDR1 SGHTA and CDR2 FQGNSA. The CDR3 totals 14 residues. The CDR3 coding sequence is TGTGCCAGCAGCCGCTACAGGGTAGGAGAGGCCCAGTACTTC. Translated, it gives CASSRYRVGEAQYF.

In its sample, this clonotype was seen many times. V and J are TRBV28 and TRBJ2-5; D assignment may be TRBD1 or TRBD2 (5 bases each). The length of the CDR3 is 16 residues. V was pared by 0 bases and J by 7 bases, with 18 bases between. Germline values: CDR1 MDHEN, CDR2 SYDVKM. In DNA form, the CDR3 reads TGTGCCAGCAGTTTATGGGGGACCGACCCCCTCGGGACCCAGTACTTC. It encodes CASSLWGTDPLGTQYF.

This clonotype was seen repeatedly, ten times or more. CDR3 sequence (DNA): TGTGCCAGCAGCACCATTCCGACAGGACAAGAGACCCAGTACTTC. Its translation: CASSTIPTGQETQYF. The chain uses TRBV5-6 and TRBJ2-5; possible D gene TRBD1, 6 bases. The CDR3 is 15 residues long. Germline assignment: CDR1 SGHDT and CDR2 YYEEEE. V lost 4 bases, J lost 2 bases, and 15 bases lay in between.

In regard to this clonotype: A much bigger clone sits one base away, suggesting this may be a read error. The J gene is TRBJ2-2, the V gene TRBV5-1; 7 bases line up with TRBD2. Unmatched junction bases numbered 9, after V lost 0 bases and J lost 7 bases. The CDR3 is 16 residues long. The germline CDR1 and CDR2 sequences are SGHRS and YFSETQ. The CDR3 sequence is CASSLVRGIEIGELFF. CDR3 sequence (DNA): TGCGCCAGCAGCTTGGTGCGGGGGATTGAGATCGGGGAGCTGTTTTTT.

J is TRBJ2-7 and V is TRBV5-6; maybe TRBD2 (5 bases). V gave up 6 bases and J gave up 4 bases, with 23 bases separating them. The germline gives CDR1 SGHDT, CDR2 YYEEEE. CDR3 length equals 16 residues. This chain's CDR3 is CASILAWPSSAYEQYF. CDR3 coding DNA: TGTGCCAGCATCCTAGCCTGGCCATCGTCCGCGTACGAGCAGTACTTC.

This clonotype was detected many times. The chain recombines TRBV7-2 with TRBJ2-7, with D possibly TRBD1 on 5 matching bases. This CDR3 region has 15 residues. Germline V gene lookup returns CDR1 SGHTA and CDR2 FQGNSA. V was cut by 0 bases and J by 5 bases, with 14 bases left in between. DNA for the CDR3: TGTGCCAGCAGCTTAGCGCTAGGGGCAGGGAACGAGCAGTACTTC. It specifies CASSLALGAGNEQYF.

This clonotype was counted between two and nine times. The genes are TRBV19 and TRBJ2-1; possible D gene TRBD1, 5 bases. The CDR3 contains 14 residues. V lost 3 bases and J 7 bases, leaving 13 bases between the germline ends. CDR1 is LNHDA and CDR2 is SQIVND in the germline V gene (reference sequence). The CDR3 is CASSMGLAMNEQFF. CDR3 bases: TGTGCCAGTAGTATGGGGCTTGCAATGAATGAGCAGTTCTTC.

This clonotype was seen ten or more times. CDR3 amino acids: CSARAVEKPATNEKLFF. The CDR3 DNA follows: TGCAGTGCTAGAGCTGTGGAAAAACCTGCAACTAATGAAAAACTGTTTTTT. The rearrangement joins TRBV20-1 to TRBJ1-4, with D uncertain. V dropped 1 base and J dropped 0 bases, with 15 bases sitting between them. CDR3 length equals 17 residues. Per germline, CDR1 DFQATT and CDR2 SNEGSKA (reference sequence).

This clonotype occurred many times. The V gene is TRBV28, the J gene TRBJ2-7, with D perhaps TRBD1 (6 bases). Germline CDR1 MDHEN, CDR2 SYDVKM. The CDR3 runs to 15 residues. DNA of the CDR3: TGTGGCACACACGCCTTGGACAGTCCACTTAACGAGCAGTACTTC. This codes for CGTHALDSPLNEQYF. The full variable domain, its missing parts supplied by reference TRBV28 and TRBJ2-7, is DVKVTQSSRYLVKRTGEKVFLECVQDMDHENMFWYRQDPGLGLRLIYFSYDVKMKEKGDIPEGYSVSREKKERFSLILESASTNQTSMYLCGTHALDSPLNEQYFGPGTRLTVT.

This clonotype has ten or more counts. The chain links TRBV5-1 to TRBJ2-1; perhaps TRBD2 as D (5 bases). This CDR3 has 16 residues. V shed 4 bases and J shed 4 bases, with 18 bases lying between them. Germline V gives CDR1 SGHRS, CDR2 YFSETQ. The CDR3 DNA reads as TGCGCCAGCAGCACCCTGGATGGACTGAGGTACAATGAGCAGTTCTTC. Encoded protein: CASSTLDGLRYNEQFF.

The chain recombines TRBV7-9 with TRBJ2-7; 10 bases align to TRBD2. V shed 3 bases, J shed 6 bases, and the junction held 5 bases outside the gene matches. The V gene's germline CDR1 is SEHNR and CDR2 FQNEAQ (reference sequence). This CDR3 comprises 14 residues. The CDR3, as DNA: TGTGCCAGCAGCTTCGAACTAGCGGGAACCGAGCAGTACTTC. This gives the protein CASSFELAGTEQYF.

This clonotype was picked up a small number of times. The rearrangement uses TRBV6-1 and TRBJ1-5; D unresolved. Trimming removed 6 bases from V and 0 bases from J, with 15 bases in between. This CDR3 spans 16 amino acids. The germline V gene encodes CDR1 MNHNS and CDR2 SASEGT. The CDR3 loop is CASSMGSSYSNQPQHF. In DNA form, the CDR3 reads TGTGCCAGCAGCATGGGCAGCTCATATAGCAATCAGCCCCAGCATTTT.

The V and J genes are TRBV15 and TRBJ2-6; 8 nucleotides match TRBD2. Germline CDR1 is LNHNV and CDR2 is YYDKDF (reference sequence). The CDR3 is 17 residues long. V was pared by 0 bases and J by 4 bases, with 5 bases of the junction left unmatched. The CDR3 here is CATSREGGGLGANVLTF. The CDR3 DNA reads as TGTGCCACCAGCAGAGAGGGCGGGGGGCTCGGGGCCAACGTCCTGACTTTC.

This clonotype was counted ten times or more. This sequence joins TRBV30 and TRBJ2-1; the D is unclear. The CDR3 runs 14 residues. The germline V and J ends were trimmed by 0 bases and 8 bases, with 14 bases remaining between them. Per the germline V gene, CDR1 is GTSNPN and CDR2 is SVGIG (reference sequence). The CDR3 here is CAWSVATPPDEQFF. The DNA of the CDR3 is TGTGCCTGGAGTGTGGCGACCCCGCCCGATGAGCAGTTCTTC.

Concerning this clonotype: A much larger clone lies a single base off, so this may be a read error. This chain uses TRBV15 with TRBJ2-5, with D maybe TRBD2 (6 bases). Germline CDR1 and CDR2: LNHNV and YYDKDF (reference sequence). The CDR3 contains 14 residues. The CDR3 region is CATNREPSAETQYF. Here the CDR3 DNA reads TGTGCCACCAACAGAGAGCCTAGCGCGGAGACCCAGTACTTC.

This clonotype has at least ten counts. The chain has TRBV3-1 and TRBJ2-3; 8 nucleotides agree with TRBD2. Germline values: CDR1 LGHDT, CDR2 YNNKEL (reference sequence). The J segment lost 7 bases and the V segment lost 4 bases, leaving 7 bases of the junction unmatched. The CDR3 runs to 14 residues. The CDR3 reads CASSPAGVSNTQYF. CDR3 nucleotide sequence: TGTGCCAGCAGCCCAGCGGGAGTTTCGAATACGCAGTATTTT.

This clonotype appeared many times. This chain links TRBV12-3 or TRBV12-4 with TRBJ2-1; TRBD2 matches at 9 bases. The CDR3 runs to 15 residues. The J segment lost 4 bases and the V segment lost 6 bases, leaving 7 bases of the junction unmatched. This CDR3 is CASSFSGGLYNEQFF. Written as DNA, the CDR3 is TGTGCCAGCAGCTTTAGCGGGGGCCTTTACAATGAGCAGTTCTTC.

The rearrangement joins TRBV30 to TRBJ1-5, with unresolved D. The length of the CDR3 is 13 residues. Germline V CDR1 and CDR2: GTSNPN, SVGIG (reference sequence). Trimming removed 0 bases at V and 2 bases at J, with 5 bases between. CDR3 amino acids: CAWSVNRNQPQHF. The CDR3 DNA follows: TGTGCCTGGAGTGTAAACCGCAATCAGCCCCAGCATTTT.

There are many counts of this clonotype. The V call is TRBV9, the J call TRBJ2-1; D gene ambiguous. Germline lookup yields CDR1 SGDLS and CDR2 YYNGEE. CDR3 size: 14 residues. V was pared by 4 bases and J by 6 bases, with 14 bases between. The CDR3 nucleotides are TGTGCCAGCAGCCGCGTCCCGAGACGCAATGAGCAGTTCTTC. Translating gives CASSRVPRRNEQFF.

This clonotype was detected ten times or more. The chain links TRBV2 to TRBJ2-3; 14 nucleotides match TRBD2. CDR1 SNHLY and CDR2 FYNNEI come from the germline V gene. The junction had 8 bases not matched to a gene; V was cut back by 6 bases and J by 3 bases. The CDR3 runs 17 residues. CDR3 coding DNA: TGTGCCAGCAGGAGGTGGGGGACTAGCGGGAGAACAGATACGCAGTATTTT. Translation gives CASRRWGTSGRTDTQYF.

This clonotype occurred a few times. The chain employs TRBV4-3 and TRBJ2-7; D might be TRBD1 or TRBD2, each matching 5 bases. In germline, CDR1 is LGHNA, CDR2 YSLEER. This CDR3 spans 14 amino acids. V was trimmed by 2 bases and J by 3 bases, leaving 11 bases between them. CDR3 region: CASSQIAGSYEQYF. CDR3 nucleotide sequence: TGCGCCAGCAGCCAAATCGCAGGGAGCTACGAGCAGTACTTC.

This clonotype was recorded many times. The chain has TRBV27 and TRBJ2-7; TRBD2 agrees at 12 bases. The CDR3 spans 16 residues. The germline V gene has CDR1 MNHEY and CDR2 SMNVEV (reference sequence). With 6 bases clipped from V and 4 bases from J, the junction kept 10 bases outside the gene matches. CDR3 amino acids: CASSSSGRAAFYEQYF. The CDR3, as DNA: TGTGCCAGCAGCTCTAGCGGGAGGGCGGCGTTTTACGAGCAGTACTTC.

This clonotype showed up many times. The chain recombines TRBV6-1 with TRBJ2-1; D may match TRBD1 or TRBD2 (6 bases each). CDR1 and CDR2 (germline): MNHNS, SASEGT. The length of the CDR3 is 17 residues. Trimming removed 2 bases at V and 1 base at J, with 15 bases between. The CDR3 nucleotides read TGTGCCAGCAGTGAAACTAGGGGGGCCGGGTCCTACAATGAGCAGTTCTTC. This gives the protein CASSETRGAGSYNEQFF.

This clonotype was counted at least ten times. This chain links TRBV29-1 with TRBJ1-1, with no clear D. The germline CDR1 and CDR2 sequences are SQVTM and ANQGSEA. V was trimmed by 4 bases and J by 1 base, leaving 10 bases between them. The CDR3 loop spans 13 amino acids. The CDR3 reads CSVVTYGNTEAFF. CDR3 coding DNA: TGCAGCGTTGTTACTTACGGGAACACTGAAGCTTTCTTT.

This clonotype was observed many times. This rearrangement joins TRBV20-1 to TRBJ1-2, with TRBD1 identical over 7 bases. The germline V gene has CDR1 DFQATT and CDR2 SNEGSKA (reference sequence). The CDR3 spans 11 residues. The CDR3 loop reads CIPPQTGGYTF. CDR3 DNA sequence: TGCATTCCCCCCCAGACAGGGGGCTACACCTTC.

This clonotype came up many times. V gene TRBV7-6 combines with J gene TRBJ1-2; D unclear. V gave up 5 bases and J gave up 3 bases, with 10 bases separating them. This CDR3 comprises 13 residues. Germline lookup yields CDR1 SGHVS and CDR2 FNYEAQ. The CDR3 sequence: CASSPDRYYGYTF. In nucleotides, the CDR3 is TGTGCCAGCAGCCCGGACCGATACTATGGCTACACCTTC.

The gene calls are TRBV15 and TRBJ2-5, with a weak D call TRBD1 (5 bases). Germline values: CDR1 LNHNV, CDR2 YYDKDF (reference sequence). The CDR3 consists of 14 residues. V lost 1 base and J 1 base, leaving 7 bases between the germline ends. CDR3 bases: TGTGCCACCAGCAGAGTTAGGGGCCAAGAGACCCAGTACTTC. This codes for CATSRVRGQETQYF.